This paragraph reports one T cell receptor beta chain. Germline lookup yields CDR1 LGHNA and CDR2 YSLEER. Trimming took 1 base from V and 8 from J, leaving 17 bases between them. The CDR3 is made up of 15 amino acids. This sample is drawn from a study of OX40 agonist ivuxolimab in advanced cancers. Assay used: immunoSEQ multiplex PCR; TCRdb lists only in-frame clones, some missing. The sample comprises around 77,000 clones, 75% to 95% of which are singletons, and 5.5% to 6% rests with the top ten. The source is an adult with an advanced solid tumor such as melanoma, head and neck, liver or kidney cancer. V usage is TRBV4-3 and J usage is TRBJ1-2, with a tentative D call TRBD1 (6 bases). The sequencing used CD4+ or CD8+ T cells sorted from blood, collected in a trial of the OX40 agonist ivuxolimab. DNA for the CDR3: TGCGCCAGCAGCCAAGGGAACAGGGCCCTCGGAGGCTACACCTTC. This gives the protein CASSQGNRALGGYTF.